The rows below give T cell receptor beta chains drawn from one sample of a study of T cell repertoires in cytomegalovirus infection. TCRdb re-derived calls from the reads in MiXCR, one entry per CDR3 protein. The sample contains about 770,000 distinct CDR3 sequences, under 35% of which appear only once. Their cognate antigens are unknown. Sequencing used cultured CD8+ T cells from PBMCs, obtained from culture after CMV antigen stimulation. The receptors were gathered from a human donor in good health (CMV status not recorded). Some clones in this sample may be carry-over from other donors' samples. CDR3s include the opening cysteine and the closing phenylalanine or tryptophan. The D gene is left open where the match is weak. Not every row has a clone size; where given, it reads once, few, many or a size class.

CASTEMAGRSRNSPLHF,TGTGCCAGCACCGAAATGGCGGGGAGGTCGCGTAATTCACCCCTCCACTTT,TRBJ1-6,few,.,TRBV27
CASSHGTPLVNEKLFF,TGTGCCAGCAGTCACGGGACTCCCTTAGTCAATGAAAAACTGTTTTTT,TRBJ1-4,.,.,TRBV27
CAGGGISYNEQFF,TGTGCCGGGGGGGGGATCTCCTACAATGAGCAGTTCTTC,TRBJ2-1,.,TRBD2,TRBV6-6
CASSPRGYQETQYF,TGTGCCAGCAGCCCGCGTGGGTACCAAGAGACCCAGTACTTC,TRBJ2-5,few,.,TRBV7-8
CSVEEGEALGYTF,TGCAGCGTTGAAGAGGGGGAAGCCTTGGGCTACACCTTC,TRBJ1-2,.,.,TRBV29-1
CASSLHQGNEQFF,TGTGCCAGCAGTTTACATCAGGGGAATGAGCAGTTCTTC,TRBJ2-1,.,.,TRBV27
CAISEAKTSGEETQYF,TGTGCCATCAGTGAGGCAAAGACTAGCGGGGAAGAGACCCAGTACTTC,TRBJ2-5,few,TRBD2,TRBV10-3
CASSFVVTFSSGTGELFF,TGTGCCAGTAGTTTTGTCGTGACCTTCTCCTCGGGGACCGGGGAGCTGTTTTTT,TRBJ2-2,.,.,TRBV19
CSAQSGGGANVLTF,TGCAGTGCTCAGTCGGGGGGTGGGGCCAACGTCCTGACTTTC,TRBJ2-6,.,TRBD2,TRBV20-1
CASRETSGGADGELFF,TGTGCCAGCAGAGAAACTAGCGGGGGGGCCGACGGGGAGCTGTTTTTT,TRBJ2-2,.,TRBD2,TRBV11-2
CASSFGTGEAFF,TGTGCCAGCAGTTTCGGAACAGGTGAAGCTTTCTTT,TRBJ1-1,many,.,TRBV5-4
CASSVTGQSNEQFF,TGTGCCAGCAGCGTAACGGGACAGAGCAATGAGCAGTTCTTC,TRBJ2-1,.,TRBD1,TRBV9
CASSLDKPFWGTDTQYF,TGTGCCAGCAGCTTGGACAAGCCGTTTTGGGGCACAGATACGCAGTATTTT,TRBJ2-3,many,.,TRBV7-2
CASSVDSAGNNEQFF,TGTGCCAGCAGCGTAGACAGCGCAGGAAACAATGAGCAGTTCTTC,TRBJ2-1,few,.,TRBV9
CSGGDRYNEQFF,TGCAGCGGGGGGGACAGGTACAATGAGCAGTTCTTC,TRBJ2-1,few,TRBD1,TRBV29-1
CASWETGSYNEQFF,TGTGCCAGCTGGGAGACCGGGTCCTACAATGAGCAGTTCTTC,TRBJ2-1,.,.,TRBV5-6
CASSHDGGSSYEQYF,TGTGCCAGCAGCCATGATGGCGGTAGCTCCTACGAGCAGTACTTC,TRBJ2-7,.,.,TRBV3-1
CASSQDPSLAEQFF,TGCGCCAGCAGCCAAGATCCGAGTTTGGCTGAGCAGTTCTTC,TRBJ2-1,few,.,TRBV4-1
CASSQWTGEKTNEKLFF,TGTGCCAGCAGCCAGTGGACAGGGGAAAAAACTAATGAAAAACTGTTTTTT,TRBJ1-4,.,TRBD1,TRBV7-8
CASSDRGLAGGHEQFF,TGTGCCAGTAGTGATCGCGGACTAGCGGGGGGGCATGAGCAGTTCTTC,TRBJ2-1,.,TRBD2,TRBV19
CASRQDQGAGNSPLHF,TGTGCCAGCAGACAAGATCAGGGGGCCGGTAACTCACCCCTCCACTTT,TRBJ1-6,.,TRBD1,TRBV14
CASRIAGDTQYF,TGTGCCAGCAGGATAGCCGGGGATACGCAGTATTTT,TRBJ2-3,.,.,TRBV27
CASRPPYGVAGNTIYF,TGTGCCAGCAGACCGCCCTATGGGGTTGCTGGAAACACCATATATTTT,TRBJ1-3,many,.,TRBV7-9
CASSVLGVRELFF,TGTGCCAGCAGTGTCCTCGGGGTCCGGGAGCTGTTTTTT,TRBJ2-2,few,.,TRBV6-1